This T cell receptor (beta chain) was retrieved from a study of T cells in Graves' hyperthyroidism and ophthalmopathy. Trimming removed 3 bases from V and 0 bases from J; junction bases left unmatched: 11. The germline CDR1 and CDR2 sequences are MNHNS and SASEGT. CDR3 length equals 18 residues. The PBMCs had their origin in 8.5 to 10 ml of fresh peripheral blood. TCR beta CDR3 regions were amplified from RNA. An initial round of RT-PCR targeting the TCR CDR3 relied on the HTBI primer set. TCRdb processed the multiplex PCR reads anew with MiXCR; each CDR3 protein has one entry. The top ten hold around half of the sample, which has 300,000 or so distinct CDR3 sequences, around 20% seen once. This clonotype showed up just a few times.

The sequence was collected from a woman between 50 and 59 years old with Graves' hyperthyroidism. Sequencing was performed on blood. The V and J genes are TRBV6-1 and TRBJ2-1, with TRBD2 matching 7 bases. The CDR3 loop reads CASSEGRGNSPSYNEQFF. As DNA, the CDR3 is TGTGCCAGCAGTGAGGGGCGGGGGAACTCCCCCTCCTACAATGAGCAGTTCTTC.